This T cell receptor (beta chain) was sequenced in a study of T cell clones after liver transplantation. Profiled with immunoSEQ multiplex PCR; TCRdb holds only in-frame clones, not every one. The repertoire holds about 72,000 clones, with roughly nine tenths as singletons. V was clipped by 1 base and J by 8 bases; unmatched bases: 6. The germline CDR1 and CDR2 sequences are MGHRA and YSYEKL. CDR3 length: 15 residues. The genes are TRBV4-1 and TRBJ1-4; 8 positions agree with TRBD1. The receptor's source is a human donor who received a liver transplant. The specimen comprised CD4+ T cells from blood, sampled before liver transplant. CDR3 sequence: CASSQGDRGGEKLFF. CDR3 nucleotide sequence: TGCGCCAGCAGCCAAGGAGACAGGGGTGGCGAAAAACTGTTTTTT.